The rows below give T cell receptor beta chains drawn from one sample of a study of blood T cell repertoires in COVID-19. TCRdb's table, derived via immunoSEQ multiplex PCR, lists solely in-frame clones and lacks some. The sample lists fewer than 25,000 clones, around 94% seen once, with almost 8% in the top ten. Material: peripheral blood. The receptor source for this set is a human donor in a cohort sampled during active COVID-19. CDR3s include the opening cysteine and the closing phenylalanine or tryptophan. D genes are given only for firm matches. A row's size may be missing; if present it is once, few, many or a size class.

v_call: TRBV10-3
j_call: TRBJ1-1
clone_size: NA
d_call: NA
cdr3_nt: TGTGCCATCAGTAAACAGGCGCCGAACACTGAAGCTTTCTTT
cdr3_aa: CAISKQAPNTEAFF

v_call: TRBV11-2
j_call: TRBJ2-1
clone_size: NA
d_call: TRBD2
cdr3_nt: TGTGCCAGCAGCTCACGACTAGCGGTCTGGTACAATGAGCAGTTCTTC
cdr3_aa: CASSSRLAVWYNEQFF

v_call: TRBV4-2
j_call: TRBJ1-1
clone_size: once
d_call: TRBD1
cdr3_nt: TGTGCCAGCAGCCGGAATCCCCCGGGGACAGGTACTGAAGCTTTCTTT
cdr3_aa: CASSRNPPGTGTEAFF

v_call: TRBV6-2/TRBV6-3
j_call: TRBJ2-1
clone_size: NA
d_call: NA
cdr3_nt: TGTGCCAGCAGTTACTCTGGCCAGGGCTCCTACAATGAGCAGTTCTTC
cdr3_aa: CASSYSGQGSYNEQFF

v_call: TRBV24-1
j_call: TRBJ1-5
clone_size: once
d_call: NA
cdr3_nt: TGTGCCACCAGTGACCACCGACAGGTCGACCAGCCCCAGCATTTT
cdr3_aa: CATSDHRQVDQPQHF

v_call: TRBV2
j_call: TRBJ1-1
clone_size: NA
d_call: TRBD1
cdr3_nt: TGTGCCAGCACGACAGGGACGAACACTGAAGCTTTCTTT
cdr3_aa: CASTTGTNTEAFF

v_call: TRBV6-5
j_call: TRBJ1-5
clone_size: once
d_call: NA
cdr3_nt: TGTGCCAGCAGGGATCCAGGGGCAAATCAGCCCCAGCATTTT
cdr3_aa: CASRDPGANQPQHF

v_call: TRBV7-9
j_call: TRBJ2-1
clone_size: NA
d_call: TRBD2
cdr3_nt: TGTGCCAGCAGCTTAAGCGGGACCTTCTACAATGAGCAGTTCTTC
cdr3_aa: CASSLSGTFYNEQFF

v_call: TRBV27
j_call: TRBJ2-7
clone_size: NA
d_call: NA
cdr3_nt: TGTGCCAGCGGAGGGCAGTCTAGTTCCTACGAGCAGTACTTC
cdr3_aa: CASGGQSSSYEQYF

v_call: TRBV7-8
j_call: TRBJ2-7
clone_size: NA
d_call: TRBD2
cdr3_nt: TGTGCCAGCAAAGCGGGGCTTACCAACGAGCAGTACTTC
cdr3_aa: CASKAGLTNEQYF

v_call: TRBV9
j_call: TRBJ2-5
clone_size: NA
d_call: TRBD2
cdr3_nt: TGTGCCAGCAGCGTGGGGAGTCTGGGACTACAAGAGACCCAGTACTTC
cdr3_aa: CASSVGSLGLQETQYF

v_call: TRBV7-8
j_call: TRBJ2-5
clone_size: once
d_call: TRBD1
cdr3_nt: TGTGCCAGCAGCTCGGGACAGCGAGCACTCCGGGCCGGGACCCAGTACTTC
cdr3_aa: CASSSGQRALRAGTQYF

v_call: TRBV3-1/TRBV3-2
j_call: TRBJ2-5
clone_size: NA
d_call: TRBD2
cdr3_nt: TGTGCCAGCAGCCAAGCAAGCGGGGGGGCCCGAGAGACCCAGTACTTC
cdr3_aa: CASSQASGGARETQYF

v_call: TRBV4-3
j_call: TRBJ2-2
clone_size: NA
d_call: NA
cdr3_nt: TGCGCCAGCAGCCAAGATCCGGGTTCCGGGGAGCTGTTTTTT
cdr3_aa: CASSQDPGSGELFF

v_call: TRBV2
j_call: TRBJ1-1
clone_size: NA
d_call: NA
cdr3_nt: TGTGCCAGCACCGGACAGTTAGGGACTGAAGCTTTCTTT
cdr3_aa: CASTGQLGTEAFF

v_call: TRBV9
j_call: TRBJ1-3
clone_size: NA
d_call: NA
cdr3_nt: TGTGCCAGCAGCAGCCCCACAGCCATCTCTGGAAACACCATATATTTT
cdr3_aa: CASSSPTAISGNTIYF

v_call: TRBV24-1
j_call: TRBJ1-1
clone_size: once
d_call: NA
cdr3_nt: TGTGCCACCAGTGATCCAGCCGGCGGCGCTGAAGCTTTCTTT
cdr3_aa: CATSDPAGGAEAFF

v_call: TRBV27
j_call: TRBJ2-5
clone_size: NA
d_call: TRBD2
cdr3_nt: TGTGCCAGCAGTGCCACCCGGCCGCTAGCGGGAGGGGCGGAGACCCAGTACTTC
cdr3_aa: CASSATRPLAGGAETQYF

v_call: TRBV5-1
j_call: TRBJ2-1
clone_size: NA
d_call: TRBD2
cdr3_nt: TGCGCCAGCAGCTTGTCTAGCGGGGGGAACATCAATGAGCAGTTCTTC
cdr3_aa: CASSLSSGGNINEQFF

v_call: TRBV9
j_call: TRBJ2-1
clone_size: NA
d_call: TRBD2
cdr3_nt: TGTGCCAGCAGCGTAGGGGCTAGCGGGAGCGGCAATGAGCAGTTCTTC
cdr3_aa: CASSVGASGSGNEQFF

v_call: TRBV25-1
j_call: TRBJ1-3
clone_size: NA
d_call: TRBD1
cdr3_nt: TGTGCCAGCAGCTTCGGGACAGGGGGAGAGACTGGAAACACCATATATTTT
cdr3_aa: CASSFGTGGETGNTIYF

v_call: TRBV7-2
j_call: TRBJ2-7
clone_size: NA
d_call: NA
cdr3_nt: TGTGCCAGCAGCTTACTGACAGGTGGCCACGAGCAGTACTTC
cdr3_aa: CASSLLTGGHEQYF

v_call: TRBV6-5
j_call: TRBJ1-2
clone_size: once
d_call: NA
cdr3_nt: TGTGCCAGCAGATATCTCTATGGCTACACCTTC
cdr3_aa: CASRYLYGYTF

v_call: TRBV7-3
j_call: TRBJ2-1
clone_size: NA
d_call: TRBD2
cdr3_nt: TGTGCCAGCAGCGTTCCGGGACTAGCGGGAGCTGTGAAGTTCTTC
cdr3_aa: CASSVPGLAGAVKFF

v_call: TRBV5-1
j_call: TRBJ1-5
clone_size: NA
d_call: TRBD1
cdr3_nt: TGCGCCAGCAGCCCCGACAGGGGGACTCAGCCCCAGCATTTT
cdr3_aa: CASSPDRGTQPQHF

v_call: TRBV27
j_call: TRBJ1-4
clone_size: NA
d_call: NA
cdr3_nt: TGTGCCAGCAGTTTATGGGGGCCTAATGAAAAACTGTTTTTT
cdr3_aa: CASSLWGPNEKLFF

v_call: TRBV30
j_call: TRBJ2-3
clone_size: NA
d_call: NA
cdr3_nt: TGTGCCTGGAGTGTACTGGCTAGCAGCACAGATACGCAGTATTTT
cdr3_aa: CAWSVLASSTDTQYF

v_call: TRBV9
j_call: TRBJ1-3
clone_size: NA
d_call: TRBD1
cdr3_nt: TGTGCCAGCAGCGAAGGCCCGGACAGGGCTCGAGGAAACACCATATATTTT
cdr3_aa: CASSEGPDRARGNTIYF

v_call: TRBV10-3
j_call: TRBJ2-7
clone_size: NA
d_call: TRBD2
cdr3_nt: TGTGCCATCAGTGAGCCCCCGGGGGGGCCCACCTACGAGCAGTACTTC
cdr3_aa: CAISEPPGGPTYEQYF

v_call: TRBV7-6
j_call: TRBJ2-3
clone_size: NA
d_call: TRBD1
cdr3_nt: TGTGCCAGCAGTTTAACCGGGACAGTGTATTCTAGCACAGATACGCAGTATTTT
cdr3_aa: CASSLTGTVYSSTDTQYF

v_call: TRBV7-6
j_call: TRBJ1-1
clone_size: NA
d_call: NA
cdr3_nt: TGTGCCAGCAGCTTATTGGCCGAACTGAACACTGAAGCTTTCTTT
cdr3_aa: CASSLLAELNTEAFF

v_call: TRBV29-1
j_call: TRBJ2-2
clone_size: NA
d_call: NA
cdr3_nt: TGCAGCGACCGAGACAGGAAGAACACCGGGGAGCTGTTTTTT
cdr3_aa: CSDRDRKNTGELFF

v_call: TRBV29-1
j_call: TRBJ1-5
clone_size: NA
d_call: NA
cdr3_nt: TGCAGCGTTGAAGTTTCTTACAGGACGAGCAATCAGCCCCAGCATTTT
cdr3_aa: CSVEVSYRTSNQPQHF

v_call: TRBV12-3/TRBV12-4
j_call: TRBJ2-2
clone_size: NA
d_call: NA
cdr3_nt: TGTGCCAGCAGCACTAGATCCGGGGAGCTGTTTTTT
cdr3_aa: CASSTRSGELFF

v_call: TRBV10-1
j_call: TRBJ2-3
clone_size: once
d_call: NA
cdr3_nt: TGCGCCAGCAGTGGGACTCAGGGCACAGATACGCAGTATTTT
cdr3_aa: CASSGTQGTDTQYF

v_call: TRBV6-5
j_call: TRBJ1-1
clone_size: NA
d_call: NA
cdr3_nt: TGTGCCAGCAGCAAACAGGGTCTCAAAGCTTTCTTT
cdr3_aa: CASSKQGLKAFF